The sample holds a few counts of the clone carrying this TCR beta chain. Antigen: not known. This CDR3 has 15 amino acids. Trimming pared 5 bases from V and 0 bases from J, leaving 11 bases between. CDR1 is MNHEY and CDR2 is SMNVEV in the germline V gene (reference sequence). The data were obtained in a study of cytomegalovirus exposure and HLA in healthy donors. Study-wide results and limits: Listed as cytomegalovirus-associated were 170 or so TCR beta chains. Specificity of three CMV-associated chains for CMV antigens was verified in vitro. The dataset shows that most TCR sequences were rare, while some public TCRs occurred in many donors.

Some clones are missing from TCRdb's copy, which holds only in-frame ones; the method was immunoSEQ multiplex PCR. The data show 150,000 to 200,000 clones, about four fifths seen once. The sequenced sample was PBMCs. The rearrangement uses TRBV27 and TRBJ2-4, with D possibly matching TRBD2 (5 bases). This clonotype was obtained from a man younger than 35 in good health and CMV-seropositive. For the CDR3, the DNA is TGTGCCAGCAGTCCCGGACTGTTAGCCAAAAACATTCAGTACTTC. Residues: CASSPGLLAKNIQYF.